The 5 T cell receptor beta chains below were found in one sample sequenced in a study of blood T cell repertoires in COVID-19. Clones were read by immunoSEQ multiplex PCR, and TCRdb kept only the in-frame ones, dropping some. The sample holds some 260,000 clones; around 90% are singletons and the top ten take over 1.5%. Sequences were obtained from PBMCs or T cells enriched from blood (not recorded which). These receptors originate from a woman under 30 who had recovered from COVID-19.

The CDR3 sequence is CSVTRTGGNYGYTF. The CDR3 DNA is TGCAGCGTTACTAGGACGGGGGGGAACTATGGCTACACCTTC. The chain combines TRBV29-1 with TRBJ1-2; D may be TRBD1 (5 bases). The ends were cut back, 5 bases at V and 2 bases at J, with 15 bases in the middle. Looked up from germline, CDR1 is SQVTM and CDR2 is ANQGSEA. This CDR3 spans 14 amino acids.

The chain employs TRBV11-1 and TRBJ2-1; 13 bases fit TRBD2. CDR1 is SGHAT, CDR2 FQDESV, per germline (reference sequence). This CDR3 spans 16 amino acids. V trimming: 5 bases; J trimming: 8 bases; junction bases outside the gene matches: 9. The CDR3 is CASSPSTSGRAYEQFF. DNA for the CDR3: TGTGCCAGCAGCCCCTCAACTAGCGGGAGGGCCTATGAGCAGTTCTTC.

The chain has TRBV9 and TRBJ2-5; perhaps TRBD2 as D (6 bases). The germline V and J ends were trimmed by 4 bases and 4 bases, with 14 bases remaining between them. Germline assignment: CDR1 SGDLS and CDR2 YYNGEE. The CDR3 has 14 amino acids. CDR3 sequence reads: CASSPETSPETQYF. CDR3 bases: TGTGCCAGCAGCCCAGAGACTAGTCCAGAGACCCAGTACTTC.

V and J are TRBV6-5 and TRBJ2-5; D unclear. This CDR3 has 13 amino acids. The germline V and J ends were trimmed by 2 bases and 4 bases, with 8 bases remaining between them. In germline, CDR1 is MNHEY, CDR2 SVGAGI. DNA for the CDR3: TGTGCCAGCAGTTACCGCCGACTAGAGACCCAGTACTTC. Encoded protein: CASSYRRLETQYF.

The CDR3 is CASSLSQGAQPQHF. The CDR3 bases are TGTGCCAGCAGTTTATCCCAGGGGGCTCAGCCCCAGCATTTT. The gene calls are TRBV28 and TRBJ1-5, with TRBD1 matching 8 bases. CDR1 is MDHEN and CDR2 is SYDVKM in the germline V gene. This CDR3 has 14 residues. V dropped 1 base and J dropped 6; count of bases not matched to a gene: 2.